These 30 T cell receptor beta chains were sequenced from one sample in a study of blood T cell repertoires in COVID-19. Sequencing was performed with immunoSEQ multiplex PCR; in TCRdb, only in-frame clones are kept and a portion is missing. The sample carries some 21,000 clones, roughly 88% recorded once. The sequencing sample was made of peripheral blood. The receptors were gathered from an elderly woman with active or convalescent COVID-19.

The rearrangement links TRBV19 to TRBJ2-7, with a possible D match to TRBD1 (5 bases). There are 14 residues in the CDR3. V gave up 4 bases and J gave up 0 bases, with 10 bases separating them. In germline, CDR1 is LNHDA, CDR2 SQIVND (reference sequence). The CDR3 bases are TGTGCCAGTAGTAACACAGGCAGCTCCTACGAGCAGTACTTC. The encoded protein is CASSNTGSSYEQYF.

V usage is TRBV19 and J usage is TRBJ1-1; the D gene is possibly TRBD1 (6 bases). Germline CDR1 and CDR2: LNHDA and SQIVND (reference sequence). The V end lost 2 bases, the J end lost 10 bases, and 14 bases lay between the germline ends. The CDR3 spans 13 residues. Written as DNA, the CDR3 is TGTGCCAGTAGTATAAGCAGGGGAGCTGGAGCTTTCTTT. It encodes CASSISRGAGAFF.

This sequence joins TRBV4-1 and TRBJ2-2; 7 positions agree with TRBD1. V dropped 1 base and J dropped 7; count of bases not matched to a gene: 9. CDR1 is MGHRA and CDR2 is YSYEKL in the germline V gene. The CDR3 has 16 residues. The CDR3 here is CASSQGRGGRIGELFF. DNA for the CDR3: TGCGCCAGCAGCCAAGGACGAGGGGGCCGGATCGGGGAGCTGTTTTTT.

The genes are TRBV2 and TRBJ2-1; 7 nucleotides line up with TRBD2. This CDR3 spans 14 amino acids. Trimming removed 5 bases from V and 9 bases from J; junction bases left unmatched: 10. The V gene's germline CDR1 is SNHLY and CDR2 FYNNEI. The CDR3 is CASSPESGNTEQFF. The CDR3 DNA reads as TGTGCCAGCAGTCCGGAGAGCGGGAATACTGAGCAGTTCTTC.

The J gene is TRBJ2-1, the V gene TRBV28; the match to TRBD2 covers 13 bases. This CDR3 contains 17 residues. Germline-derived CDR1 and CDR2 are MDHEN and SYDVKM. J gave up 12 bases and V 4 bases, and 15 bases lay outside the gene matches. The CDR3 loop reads CASSSPFTSGRAKVQFF. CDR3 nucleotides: TGTGCCAGCAGTTCCCCCTTCACTAGCGGGAGGGCTAAGGTGCAGTTCTTC. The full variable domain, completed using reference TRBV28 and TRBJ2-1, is DVKVTQSSRYLVKRTGEKVFLECVQDMDHENMFWYRQDPGLGLRLIYFSYDVKMKEKGDIPEGYSVSREKKERFSLILESASTNQTSMYLCASSSPFTSGRAKVQFFGPGTRLTVL.

CDR3 nucleotide sequence: TGTGCCAGCAGCAAAGGTTCCAGCGCTAACTATGGCTACACCTTC. Encoded protein: CASSKGSSANYGYTF. The chain uses TRBV21-1 and TRBJ1-2. TRBV21-1 is noted as a pseudogene. CDR3 length: 15 residues.

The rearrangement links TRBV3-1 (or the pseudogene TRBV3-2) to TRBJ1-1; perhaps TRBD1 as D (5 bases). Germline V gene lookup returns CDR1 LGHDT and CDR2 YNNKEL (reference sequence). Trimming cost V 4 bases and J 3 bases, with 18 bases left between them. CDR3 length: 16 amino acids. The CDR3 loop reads CASSRHGGGFDTEAFF. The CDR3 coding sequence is TGTGCCAGCAGCCGCCACGGTGGGGGGTTCGACACTGAAGCTTTCTTT.

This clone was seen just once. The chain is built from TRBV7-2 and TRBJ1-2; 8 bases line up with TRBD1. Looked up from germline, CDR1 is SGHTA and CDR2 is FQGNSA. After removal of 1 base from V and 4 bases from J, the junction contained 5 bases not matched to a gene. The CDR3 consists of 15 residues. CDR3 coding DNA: TGTGCCAGCAGCTTAGTGGCAGGGGGCTTCTATGGCTACACCTTC. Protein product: CASSLVAGGFYGYTF.

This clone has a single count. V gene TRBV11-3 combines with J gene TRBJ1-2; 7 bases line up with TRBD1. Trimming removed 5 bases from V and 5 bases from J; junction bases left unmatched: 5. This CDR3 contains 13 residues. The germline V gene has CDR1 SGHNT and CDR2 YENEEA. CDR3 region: CASSDVQGYGYTF. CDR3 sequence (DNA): TGTGCCAGCAGCGACGTACAGGGGTATGGCTACACCTTC. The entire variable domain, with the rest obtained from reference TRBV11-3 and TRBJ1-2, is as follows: EAGVVQSPRYKIIEKKQPVAFWCNPISGHNTLYWYLQNLGQGPELLIRYENEEAVDDSQLPKDRFSAERLKGVDSTLKIQPAELGDSAVYLCASSDVQGYGYTFGSGTRLTVV.

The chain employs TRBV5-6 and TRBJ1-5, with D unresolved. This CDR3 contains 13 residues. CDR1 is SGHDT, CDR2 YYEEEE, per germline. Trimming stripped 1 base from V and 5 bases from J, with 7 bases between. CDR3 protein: CASSLSRDQPQHF. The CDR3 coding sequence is TGTGCCAGCAGCTTGTCGAGGGATCAGCCCCAGCATTTT.

DNA for the CDR3: TGTGCCAGCAGTTTATTAGACAGACCCACCTATGGCTACACCTTC. Its protein is CASSLLDRPTYGYTF. The J gene is TRBJ1-2, the V gene TRBV28; weak D call: TRBD1 (5 bases). This CDR3 is 15 amino acids long. The germline V and J ends were trimmed by 1 base and 4 bases, with 13 bases remaining between them. Looked up from germline, CDR1 is MDHEN and CDR2 is SYDVKM.

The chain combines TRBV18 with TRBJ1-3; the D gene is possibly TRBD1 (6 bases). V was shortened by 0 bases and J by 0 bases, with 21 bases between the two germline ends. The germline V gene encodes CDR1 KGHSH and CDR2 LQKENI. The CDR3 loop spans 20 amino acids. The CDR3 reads CASSPPNSGQLIYSGNTIYF. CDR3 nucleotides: TGTGCCAGCTCACCACCAAATTCGGGACAACTGATATACTCTGGAAACACCATATATTTT.

The CDR3 nucleotides are TGTGCCAGCAGCGTACAGGGGGCGCTGGGAGAGCAGTACTTC. Translating it yields CASSVQGALGEQYF. The rearrangement joins TRBV9 to TRBJ2-7, with 8 nucleotides matching TRBD1. Trimming removed 1 base from V and 7 bases from J; junction bases left unmatched: 7. Germline V gene lookup returns CDR1 SGDLS and CDR2 YYNGEE. CDR3 length: 14 residues.

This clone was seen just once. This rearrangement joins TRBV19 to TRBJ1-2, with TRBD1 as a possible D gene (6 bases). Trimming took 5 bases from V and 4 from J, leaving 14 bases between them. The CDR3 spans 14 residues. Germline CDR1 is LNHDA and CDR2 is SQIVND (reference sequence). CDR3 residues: CASSPSDSSYGYTF. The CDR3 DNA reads TGTGCCAGTAGTCCCTCGGACAGCTCCTATGGCTACACCTTC. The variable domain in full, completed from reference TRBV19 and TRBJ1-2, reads DGGITQSPKYLFRKEGQNVTLSCEQNLNHDAMYWYRQDPGQGLRLIYYSQIVNDFQKGDIAEGYSVSREKKESFPLTVTSAQKNPTAFYLCASSPSDSSYGYTFGSGTRLTVV.

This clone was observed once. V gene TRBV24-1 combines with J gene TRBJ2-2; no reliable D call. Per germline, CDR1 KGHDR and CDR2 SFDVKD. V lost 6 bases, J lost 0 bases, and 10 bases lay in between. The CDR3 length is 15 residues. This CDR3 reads CATSPRATNTGELFF. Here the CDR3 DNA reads TGTGCCACCAGTCCACGCGCCACGAACACCGGGGAGCTGTTTTTT.

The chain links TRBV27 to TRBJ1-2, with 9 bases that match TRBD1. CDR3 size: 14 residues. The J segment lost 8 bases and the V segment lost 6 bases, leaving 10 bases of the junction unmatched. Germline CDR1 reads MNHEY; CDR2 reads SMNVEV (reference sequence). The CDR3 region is CASSLGTGSRGYTF. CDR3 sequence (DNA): TGTGCCAGCAGCCTCGGGACAGGGTCTAGAGGCTACACCTTC.

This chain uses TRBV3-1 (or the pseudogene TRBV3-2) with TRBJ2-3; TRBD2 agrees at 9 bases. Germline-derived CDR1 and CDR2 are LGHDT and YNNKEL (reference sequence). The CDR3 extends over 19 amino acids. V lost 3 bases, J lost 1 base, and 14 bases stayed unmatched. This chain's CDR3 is CASSHERGLAGHGTDTQYF. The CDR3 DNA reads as TGTGCCAGCAGCCACGAAAGAGGGCTAGCGGGGCATGGCACAGATACGCAGTATTTT.

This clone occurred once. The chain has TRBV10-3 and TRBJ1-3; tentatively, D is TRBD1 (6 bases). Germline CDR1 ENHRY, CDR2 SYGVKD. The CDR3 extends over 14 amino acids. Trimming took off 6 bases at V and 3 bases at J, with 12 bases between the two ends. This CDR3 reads CAIRQGQGGNTIYF. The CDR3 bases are TGTGCCATCAGACAGGGTCAGGGTGGAAACACCATATATTTT.

The CDR3 bases are TGTGCCAGCAGTTCCCTCTACCAGCGGGGGACAGGGCAAAACATTCAGTACTTC. Translating it yields CASSSLYQRGTGQNIQYF. The V call is TRBV6-2 or TRBV6-3, the J call TRBJ2-4, with TRBD1 as a possible D gene (9 bases). The V gene lost 4 bases and the J gene lost 5 bases, with 24 bases spanning the gap. This CDR3 is built from 18 residues. CDR1 is MNHEY and CDR2 is SVGEGT in the germline V gene.

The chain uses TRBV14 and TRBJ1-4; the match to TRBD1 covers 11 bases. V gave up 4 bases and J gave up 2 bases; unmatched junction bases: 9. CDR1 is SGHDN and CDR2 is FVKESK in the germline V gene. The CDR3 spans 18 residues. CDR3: CASSRWTGGAGTNEKLFF. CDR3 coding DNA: TGTGCCAGCAGCCGATGGACAGGGGGCGCGGGGACTAATGAAAAACTGTTTTTT.

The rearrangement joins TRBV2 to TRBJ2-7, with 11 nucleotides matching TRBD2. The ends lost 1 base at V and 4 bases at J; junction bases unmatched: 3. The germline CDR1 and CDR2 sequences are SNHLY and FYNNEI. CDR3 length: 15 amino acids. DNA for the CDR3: TGTGCCAGCAGTGAAGGGATAGCGGGGGGGTACGAGCAGTACTTC. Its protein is CASSEGIAGGYEQYF.

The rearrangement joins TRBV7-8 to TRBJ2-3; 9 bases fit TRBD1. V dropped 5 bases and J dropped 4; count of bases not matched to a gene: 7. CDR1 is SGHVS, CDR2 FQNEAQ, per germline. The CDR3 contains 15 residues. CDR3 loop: CASSPQGAGADTQYF. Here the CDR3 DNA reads TGTGCCAGCAGCCCACAGGGGGCTGGGGCAGATACGCAGTATTTT.

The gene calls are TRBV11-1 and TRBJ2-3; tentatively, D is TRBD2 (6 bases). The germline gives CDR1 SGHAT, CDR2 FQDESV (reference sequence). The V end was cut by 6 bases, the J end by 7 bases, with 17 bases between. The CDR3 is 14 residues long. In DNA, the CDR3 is TGTGCCAGCAGGGGCGGAGGGGCGAGTTATACGCAGTATTTT. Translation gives CASRGGGASYTQYF.

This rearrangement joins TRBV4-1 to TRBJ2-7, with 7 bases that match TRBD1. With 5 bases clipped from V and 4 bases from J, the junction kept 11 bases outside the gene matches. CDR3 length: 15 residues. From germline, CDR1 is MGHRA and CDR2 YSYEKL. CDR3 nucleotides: TGCGCCAGCAGCATCCGGGACAGCCGAGAATACGAGCAGTACTTC. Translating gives CASSIRDSREYEQYF.

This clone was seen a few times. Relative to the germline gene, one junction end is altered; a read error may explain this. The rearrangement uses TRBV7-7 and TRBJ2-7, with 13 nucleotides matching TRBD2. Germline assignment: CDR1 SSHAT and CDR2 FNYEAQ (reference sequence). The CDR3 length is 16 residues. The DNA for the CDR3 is TGTGCTAGCAGCCCACGAGGGACTAGCGGGAAGGGAGAGCAGTACTTC. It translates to CASSPRGTSGKGEQYF.

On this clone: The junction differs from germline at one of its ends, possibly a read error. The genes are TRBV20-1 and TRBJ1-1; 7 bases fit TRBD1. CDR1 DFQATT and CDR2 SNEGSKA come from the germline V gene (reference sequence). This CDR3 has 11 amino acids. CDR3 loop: CSTRDRIEAFF. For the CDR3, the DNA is TGCAGTACTAGGGACAGAATTGAAGCTTTCTTT.

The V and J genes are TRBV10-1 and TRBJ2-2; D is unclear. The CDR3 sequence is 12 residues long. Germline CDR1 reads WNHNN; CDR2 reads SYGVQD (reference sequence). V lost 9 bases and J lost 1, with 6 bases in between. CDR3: CASSENTGELFF. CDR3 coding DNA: TGCGCCAGTTCAGAGAACACCGGGGAGCTGTTTTTT.

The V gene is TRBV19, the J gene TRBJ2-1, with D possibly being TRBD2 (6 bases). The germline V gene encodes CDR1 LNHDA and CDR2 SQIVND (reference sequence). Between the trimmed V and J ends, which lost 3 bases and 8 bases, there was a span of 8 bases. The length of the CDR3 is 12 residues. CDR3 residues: CASSMPGDEQFF. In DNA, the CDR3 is TGTGCCAGTAGTATGCCGGGAGATGAGCAGTTCTTC.

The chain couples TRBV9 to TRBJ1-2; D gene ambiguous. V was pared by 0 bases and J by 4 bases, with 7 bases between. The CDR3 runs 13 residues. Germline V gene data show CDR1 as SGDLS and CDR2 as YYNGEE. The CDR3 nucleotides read TGTGCCAGCAGCGTAGATCTTCTCTATGGCTACACCTTC. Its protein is CASSVDLLYGYTF.

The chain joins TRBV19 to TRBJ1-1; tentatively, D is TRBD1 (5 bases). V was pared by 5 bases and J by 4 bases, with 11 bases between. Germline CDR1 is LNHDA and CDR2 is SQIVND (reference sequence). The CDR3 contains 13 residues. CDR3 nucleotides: TGTGCCAGTAGTCTCAGGGTGATCACTGAAGCTTTCTTT. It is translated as CASSLRVITEAFF.